This T cell receptor (beta chain) was captured in a study of cytomegalovirus exposure and HLA in healthy donors. Healthy donors of bone marrow made up the group. Vbeta (60) and Jbeta (13) primers were used in the PCR. Profiling relied on immunoSEQ multiplex PCR, and the TCRdb table lists in-frame clones only, not all of them. The table records some 110,000 clones, about 10% of them present only once. This clone has more than one count but fewer than ten. The antigen remains undetermined. Regarding the study as a whole: The study put 150 to 200 TCR beta chains on its list as cytomegalovirus-associated.

This sequence originates from a man younger than 40 in good health and CMV-seronegative. The sequenced sample was PBMCs.

The CDR3 DNA is TGTGCCAGCCCCACGGCCCCCCGGCAGGTCTACAATGAGCAGTTCTTC. It translates to CASPTAPRQVYNEQFF. The V and J genes are TRBV2 and TRBJ2-1; no firm D call. V lost 8 bases, J lost 3 bases, and 20 bases lay in between. The CDR3 totals 16 residues. CDR1 and CDR2 (germline): SNHLY, FYNNEI.